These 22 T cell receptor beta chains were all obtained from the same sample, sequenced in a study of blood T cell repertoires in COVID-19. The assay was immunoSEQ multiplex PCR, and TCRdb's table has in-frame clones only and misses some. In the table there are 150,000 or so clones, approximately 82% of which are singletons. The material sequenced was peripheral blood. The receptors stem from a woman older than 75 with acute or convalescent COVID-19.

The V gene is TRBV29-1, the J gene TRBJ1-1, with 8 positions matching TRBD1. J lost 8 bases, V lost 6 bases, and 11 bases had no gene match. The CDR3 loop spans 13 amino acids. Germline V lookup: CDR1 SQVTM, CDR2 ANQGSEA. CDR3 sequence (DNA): TGCAGCGTCCCCGGGACAGGCGATACCGAAGCTTTCTTT. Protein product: CSVPGTGDTEAFF.

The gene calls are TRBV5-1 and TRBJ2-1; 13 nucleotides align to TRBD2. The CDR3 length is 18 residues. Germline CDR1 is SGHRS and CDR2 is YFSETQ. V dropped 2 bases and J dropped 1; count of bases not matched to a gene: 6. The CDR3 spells CASSLTGTSGTSYNEQFF. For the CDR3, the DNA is TGCGCCAGCAGCTTAACCGGGACTAGCGGGACGTCCTACAATGAGCAGTTCTTC. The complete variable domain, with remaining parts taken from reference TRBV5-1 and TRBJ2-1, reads KAGVTQTPRYLIKTRGQQVTLSCSPISGHRSVSWYQQTPGQGLQFLFEYFSETQRNKGNFPGRFSGRQFSNSRSEMNVSTLELGDSALYLCASSLTGTSGTSYNEQFFGPGTRLTVL.

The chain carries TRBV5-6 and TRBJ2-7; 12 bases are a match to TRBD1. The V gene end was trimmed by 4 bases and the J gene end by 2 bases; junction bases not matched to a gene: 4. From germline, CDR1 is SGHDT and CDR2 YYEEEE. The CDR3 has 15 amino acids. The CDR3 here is CASSGGQGATYEQYF. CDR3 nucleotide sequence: TGTGCCAGCAGCGGGGGACAGGGGGCCACCTACGAGCAGTACTTC.

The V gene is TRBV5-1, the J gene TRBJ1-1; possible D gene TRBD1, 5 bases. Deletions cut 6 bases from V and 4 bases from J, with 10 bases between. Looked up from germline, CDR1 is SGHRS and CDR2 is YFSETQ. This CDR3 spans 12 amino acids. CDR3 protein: CASKTDFTEAFF. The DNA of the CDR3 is TGCGCCAGCAAGACAGATTTCACTGAAGCTTTCTTT.

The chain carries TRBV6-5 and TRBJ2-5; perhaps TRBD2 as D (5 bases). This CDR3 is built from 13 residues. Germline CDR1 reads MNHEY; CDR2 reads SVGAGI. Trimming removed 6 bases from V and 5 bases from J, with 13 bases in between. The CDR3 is CASSPDWSETQYF. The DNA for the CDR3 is TGTGCCAGCAGCCCGGACTGGTCGGAGACCCAGTACTTC.

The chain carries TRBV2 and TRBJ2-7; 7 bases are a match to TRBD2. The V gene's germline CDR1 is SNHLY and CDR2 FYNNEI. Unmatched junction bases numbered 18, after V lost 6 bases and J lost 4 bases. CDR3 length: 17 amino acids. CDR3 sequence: CASRGGLPLRAPYEQYF. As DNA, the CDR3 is TGTGCCAGCAGGGGGGGGTTGCCACTCCGGGCCCCTTACGAGCAGTACTTC.

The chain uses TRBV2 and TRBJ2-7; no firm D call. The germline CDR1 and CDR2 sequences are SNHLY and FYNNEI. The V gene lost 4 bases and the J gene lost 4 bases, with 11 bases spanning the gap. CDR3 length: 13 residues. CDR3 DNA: TGTGCCAGCAGTGTTTTACAGATATACGAGCAGTACTTC. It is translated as CASSVLQIYEQYF.

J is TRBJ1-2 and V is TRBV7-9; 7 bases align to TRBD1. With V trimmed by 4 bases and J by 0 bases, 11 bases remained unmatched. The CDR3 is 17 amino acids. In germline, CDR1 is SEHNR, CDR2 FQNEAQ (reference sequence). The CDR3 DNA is TGTGCCAGCAGCTCTTGGGGGCAGGGGGGAGCTAACTATGGCTACACCTTC. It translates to CASSSWGQGGANYGYTF. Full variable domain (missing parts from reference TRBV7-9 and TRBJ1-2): DTGVSQNPRHKITKRGQNVTFRCDPISEHNRLYWYRQTLGQGPEFLTYFQNEAQLEKSRLLSDRFSAERPKGSFSTLEIQRTEQGDSAMYLCASSSWGQGGANYGYTFGSGTRLTVV.

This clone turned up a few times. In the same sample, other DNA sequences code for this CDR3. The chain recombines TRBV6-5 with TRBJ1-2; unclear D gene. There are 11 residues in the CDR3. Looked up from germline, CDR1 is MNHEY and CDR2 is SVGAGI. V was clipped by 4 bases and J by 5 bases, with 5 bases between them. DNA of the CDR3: TGTGCCAGCAGTTCGGGGTATGGCTACACCTTC. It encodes CASSSGYGYTF.

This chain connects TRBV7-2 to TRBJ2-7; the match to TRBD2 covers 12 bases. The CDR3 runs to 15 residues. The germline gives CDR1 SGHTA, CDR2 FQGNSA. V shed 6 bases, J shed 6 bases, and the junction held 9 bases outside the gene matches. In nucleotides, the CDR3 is TGTGCCAGCAGTTCGGTGACTAGCGGGAGTGGCGAGCAGTACTTC. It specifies CASSSVTSGSGEQYF.

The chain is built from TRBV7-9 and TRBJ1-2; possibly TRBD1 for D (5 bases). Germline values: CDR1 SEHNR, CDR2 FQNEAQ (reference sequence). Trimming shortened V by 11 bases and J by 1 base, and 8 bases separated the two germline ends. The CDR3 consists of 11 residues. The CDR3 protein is CAGGVNYGYTF. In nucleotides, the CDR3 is TGTGCCGGAGGGGTTAACTATGGCTACACCTTC. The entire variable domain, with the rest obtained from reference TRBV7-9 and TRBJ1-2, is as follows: DTGVSQNPRHKITKRGQNVTFRCDPISEHNRLYWYRQTLGQGPEFLTYFQNEAQLEKSRLLSDRFSAERPKGSFSTLEIQRTEQGDSAMYLCAGGVNYGYTFGSGTRLTVV.

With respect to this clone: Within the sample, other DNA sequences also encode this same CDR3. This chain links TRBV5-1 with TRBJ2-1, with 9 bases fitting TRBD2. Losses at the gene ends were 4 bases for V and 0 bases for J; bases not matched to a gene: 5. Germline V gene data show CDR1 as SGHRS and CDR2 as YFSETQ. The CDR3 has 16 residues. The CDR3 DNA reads TGCGCCAGCAGCCCCTTAGCGGGAGCCTCCTACAATGAGCAGTTCTTC. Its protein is CASSPLAGASYNEQFF.

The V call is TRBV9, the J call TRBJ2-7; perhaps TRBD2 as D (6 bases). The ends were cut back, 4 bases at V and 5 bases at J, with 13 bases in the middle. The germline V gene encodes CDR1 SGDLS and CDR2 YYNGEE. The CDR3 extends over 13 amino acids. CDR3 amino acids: CASSPRWGDEQYF. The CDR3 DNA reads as TGTGCCAGCAGCCCTAGGTGGGGGGACGAGCAGTACTTC.

The CDR3 DNA sequence: TGTGCCAGCAGCCAGACAGGGGGCTACGAGCAGTACTTC. It encodes CASSQTGGYEQYF. The chain recombines TRBV11-2 with TRBJ2-7; 9 positions agree with TRBD1. J gave up 3 bases and V 5 bases, and 2 bases lay outside the gene matches. This CDR3 has 13 residues. CDR1 is SGHAT and CDR2 is FQNNGV in the germline V gene.

The CDR3 DNA reads as TGTGCCAGCAGCTTACCTTCGACAGGGAGAATCAGCACAGATACGCAGTATTTT. Protein: CASSLPSTGRISTDTQYF. The chain joins TRBV7-8 to TRBJ2-3; 7 bases match TRBD1. Losses at the gene ends were 2 bases for V and 0 bases for J; bases not matched to a gene: 11. The length of the CDR3 is 18 residues. Germline V gene lookup returns CDR1 SGHVS and CDR2 FQNEAQ. Drawing the rest from reference TRBV7-8 and TRBJ2-3, the complete variable domain is GAGVSQSPRYKVAKRGQDVALRCDPISGHVSLFWYQQALGQGPEFLTYFQNEAQLDKSGLPSDRFFAERPEGSVSTLKIQRTQQEDSAVYLCASSLPSTGRISTDTQYFGPGTRLTVL.

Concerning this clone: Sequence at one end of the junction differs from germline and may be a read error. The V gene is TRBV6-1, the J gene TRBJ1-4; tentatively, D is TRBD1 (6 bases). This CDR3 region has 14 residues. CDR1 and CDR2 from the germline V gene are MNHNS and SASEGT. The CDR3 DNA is TGTGCCAGCAGGGAAGGGGGGGGTTGGGAAAAACTGTTTTTT. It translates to CASREGGGWEKLFF.

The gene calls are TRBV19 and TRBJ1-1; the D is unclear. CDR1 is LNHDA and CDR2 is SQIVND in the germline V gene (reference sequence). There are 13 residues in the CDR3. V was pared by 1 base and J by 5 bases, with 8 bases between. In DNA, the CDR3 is TGTGCCAGTAGTATAGGCGGGGAGACTGAAGCTTTCTTT. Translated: CASSIGGETEAFF.

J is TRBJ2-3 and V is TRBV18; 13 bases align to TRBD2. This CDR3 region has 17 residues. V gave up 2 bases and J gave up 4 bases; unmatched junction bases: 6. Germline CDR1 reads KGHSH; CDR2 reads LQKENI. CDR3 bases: TGTGCCAGCTCACCAGGGCGACTAGCGGGAGGAGCAGATACGCAGTATTTT. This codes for CASSPGRLAGGADTQYF.

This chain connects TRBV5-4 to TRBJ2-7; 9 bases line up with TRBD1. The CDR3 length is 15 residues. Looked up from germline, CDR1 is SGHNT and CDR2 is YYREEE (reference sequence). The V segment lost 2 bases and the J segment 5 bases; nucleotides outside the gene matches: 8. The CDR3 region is CASSLPGQGKNEQYF. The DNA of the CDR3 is TGTGCCAGCAGCTTACCGGGACAGGGTAAAAACGAGCAGTACTTC. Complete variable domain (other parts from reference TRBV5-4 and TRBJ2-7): ETGVTQSPTHLIKTRGQQVTLRCSSQSGHNTVSWYQQALGQGPQFIFQYYREEENGRGNFPPRFSGLQFPNYSSELNVNALELDDSALYLCASSLPGQGKNEQYFGPGTRLTVT.

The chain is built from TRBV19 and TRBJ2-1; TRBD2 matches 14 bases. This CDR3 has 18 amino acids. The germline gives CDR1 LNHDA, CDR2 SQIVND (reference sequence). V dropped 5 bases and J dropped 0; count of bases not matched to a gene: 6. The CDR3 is CASSGETSGRASYNEQFF. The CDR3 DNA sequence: TGTGCCAGTAGTGGGGAGACTAGCGGGAGGGCCTCCTACAATGAGCAGTTCTTC.

The CDR3 is CAWSASGGYNEQFF. As DNA, the CDR3 is TGTGCCTGGAGTGCTAGCGGGGGTTACAATGAGCAGTTCTTC. The genes are TRBV30 and TRBJ2-1; 10 positions agree with TRBD2. After removal of 1 base from V and 4 bases from J, the junction contained 1 base not matched to a gene. Germline CDR1 is GTSNPN and CDR2 is SVGIG (reference sequence). The CDR3 runs to 14 residues.

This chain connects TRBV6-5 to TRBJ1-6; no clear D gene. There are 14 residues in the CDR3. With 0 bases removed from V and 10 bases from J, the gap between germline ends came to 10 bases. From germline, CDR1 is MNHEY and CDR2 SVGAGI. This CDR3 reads CASSYSTRNSPLHF. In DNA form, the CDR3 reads TGTGCCAGCAGTTACTCGACCAGGAACTCACCCCTCCACTTT.